This T cell receptor beta chain stems from a study of T cell repertoires in cytomegalovirus infection. The wider study: Indicated by public TCR beta signatures were CMV infection and matching HLA type.

A single record per CDR3 protein comes from TCRdb applying MiXCR to the reads. Here the sample spans fewer than 400,000 distinct CDR3 sequences, approximately 18% being singletons. This clonotype came up many times. Its antigen is unknown. Whole-study results and caveats: Totalled public TCR beta family frequency picked out people who carried CMV plus the relevant HLA. Dominant in the ex vivo response were TCR beta clonotypes restricted by HLA-C and specific for CMV.

Sample: PBMCs. The sequence was obtained from a human donor in good health (CMV status not recorded). Some clones in this sample may be carry-over from other donors' samples.

DNA for the CDR3: TGTGCCAGCAGGGGGACGGAGAATTCACCCCTCCACTTT. Amino acid sequence: CASRGTENSPLHF. This sequence joins TRBV7-9 and TRBJ1-6; tentative D call: TRBD1 (5 bases). This CDR3 comprises 13 residues. Trimming removed 6 bases from V and 7 bases from J, with 10 bases in between. Looked up from germline, CDR1 is SEHNR and CDR2 is FQNEAQ (reference sequence).